The 21 T cell receptor beta chains reported below all come from one sample, sequenced in a study of blood T cell repertoires in COVID-19 (dated by TCRdb to 2018 to 2021). Libraries came from the immunoSEQ multiplex PCR assay. This immuneACCESS table, as held by TCRdb, lists in-frame sequences with V and J called but not all clones. Of the missing ones, under half trace to an unresolved V gene in checked studies; the others have no known cause. The sample records about 200,000 clones, roughly 89% of which are singletons. The top ten constitute around 6.9% of the sample. The sequencing sample was made of peripheral blood. These receptors were obtained from a man in his fifties or sixties who had recovered from COVID-19.

The rearrangement links TRBV28 to TRBJ2-2, with 8 bases matching TRBD1. This CDR3 has 17 residues. V trimming: 7 bases; J trimming: 4 bases; junction bases outside the gene matches: 14. Germline assignment: CDR1 MDHEN and CDR2 SYDVKM. DNA of the CDR3: TGTGCCAGCATCTCACCGCCGGGACAGGTGATCACCGGGGAGCTGTTTTTT. Translating gives CASISPPGQVITGELFF.

The J gene is TRBJ1-5, the V gene TRBV19; D unresolved. The V end lost 4 bases, the J end lost 2 bases, and 15 bases lay between the germline ends. CDR1 LNHDA and CDR2 SQIVND come from the germline V gene (reference sequence). The CDR3 sequence is 16 residues long. CDR3 in DNA: TGTGCCAGTAGTAGCATTGTGAACAGTCGCAATCAGCCCCAGCATTTT. Its protein is CASSSIVNSRNQPQHF.

This chain links TRBV9 with TRBJ1-6, with 11 nucleotides matching TRBD1. CDR3 length: 15 residues. Germline CDR1 reads SGDLS; CDR2 reads YYNGEE. V lost 3 bases and J lost 9; bases outside the gene matches: 5. Here the CDR3 reads CASSERTGGFSPLHF. CDR3 DNA sequence: TGTGCCAGCAGCGAACGGACAGGGGGCTTTTCACCCCTCCACTTT.

The chain links TRBV5-6 to TRBJ2-7, with 8 bases that match TRBD2. After removal of 1 base from V and 2 bases from J, the junction contained 5 bases not matched to a gene. Per the germline V gene, CDR1 is SGHDT and CDR2 is YYEEEE. The CDR3 loop spans 15 amino acids. CDR3 bases: TGTGCCAGCAGCTTGTTAGCGGGGAGCCCCTACGAGCAGTACTTC. Encoded protein: CASSLLAGSPYEQYF. The full variable domain, in which reference TRBV5-6 and TRBJ2-7 provide the parts outside the CDR3, is DAGVTQSPTHLIKTRGQQVTLRCSPKSGHDTVSWYQQALGQGPQFIFQYYEEEERQRGNFPDRFSGHQFPNYSSELNVNALLLGDSALYLCASSLLAGSPYEQYFGPGTRLTVT.

The CDR3 protein is CASSSRDRGLYGYTF. The CDR3 DNA follows: TGTGCCAGTAGTTCCCGGGACAGGGGCCTCTATGGCTACACCTTC. This chain uses TRBV19 with TRBJ1-2; TRBD1 agrees at 10 bases. Trimming removed 5 bases from V and 4 bases from J; junction bases left unmatched: 7. CDR1 is LNHDA and CDR2 is SQIVND in the germline V gene (reference sequence). The CDR3 is 15 residues long.

The V gene is TRBV7-2, the J gene TRBJ2-7; D might be TRBD2 (6 bases). Looked up from germline, CDR1 is SGHTA and CDR2 is FQGNSA. V was trimmed by 6 bases and J by 7 bases, leaving 16 bases between them. This CDR3 region has 13 residues. The CDR3 sequence: CASRSTRLGEQYF. CDR3 in DNA: TGTGCCAGCAGATCGACTAGACTCGGGGAGCAGTACTTC.

The chain combines TRBV5-1 with TRBJ2-7; 12 nucleotides agree with TRBD2. The CDR3 loop spans 15 amino acids. The germline V gene encodes CDR1 SGHRS and CDR2 YFSETQ. V lost 3 bases and J lost 7; bases outside the gene matches: 8. The CDR3 DNA reads TGCGCCAGCAGCTCTTCTAGCGGGAGGGCGTTTGAGCAGTACTTC. It encodes CASSSSSGRAFEQYF.

The V gene is TRBV7-9, the J gene TRBJ1-1, with D possibly being TRBD1 (5 bases). The CDR3 is made up of 14 amino acids. Trimming removed 1 base from V and 5 bases from J, with 11 bases in between. In germline, CDR1 is SEHNR, CDR2 FQNEAQ (reference sequence). The CDR3 loop reads CASSLVGARTEAFF. The CDR3 DNA reads TGTGCCAGCAGCTTAGTAGGGGCGAGGACTGAAGCTTTCTTT.

This clone was counted once. The rearrangement links TRBV18 to TRBJ1-2; 10 bases agree with TRBD1. The trim removed 5 bases at V and 3 bases at J, leaving 3 bases unmatched. The CDR3 extends over 14 amino acids. In germline, CDR1 is KGHSH, CDR2 LQKENI. The CDR3 sequence is CASSATGGDYGYTF. In DNA form, the CDR3 reads TGTGCCAGCTCAGCGACAGGGGGCGACTATGGCTACACCTTC.

The rearrangement joins TRBV12-3 or TRBV12-4 to TRBJ1-1; D is unclear. This CDR3 contains 12 residues. The V and J ends lost 3 bases and 3 bases respectively, with 5 bases between them. The CDR3 here is CASSLQYTEAFF. The CDR3 DNA reads TGTGCCAGCAGTTTGCAGTACACTGAAGCTTTCTTT.

This clone has a single count. The chain is built from TRBV30 and TRBJ1-5, with D perhaps matching TRBD1 (6 bases). Germline V gene lookup returns CDR1 GTSNPN and CDR2 SVGIG (reference sequence). The CDR3 has 14 residues. V lost 1 base, J lost 3 bases, and 10 bases lay in between. CDR3 bases: TGTGCCTGGAGTGAAGGGACATACAATCAGCCCCAGCATTTT. Its translation: CAWSEGTYNQPQHF.

The chain carries TRBV27 and TRBJ1-1; D is ambiguous. Germline assignment: CDR1 MNHEY and CDR2 SMNVEV (reference sequence). V lost 3 bases and J 1 base, leaving 6 bases between the germline ends. This CDR3 comprises 13 residues. The chain's CDR3 is CASSFRENTEAFF. The DNA for the CDR3 is TGTGCCAGCAGTTTTCGGGAGAACACTGAAGCTTTCTTT.

This clone appeared once. This chain links TRBV12-3 or TRBV12-4 with TRBJ1-3; D is possibly TRBD1 (5 bases). The CDR3 extends over 13 amino acids. V shed 6 bases and J shed 3 bases, with 9 bases lying between them. The CDR3 sequence: CASSLGGGNTIYF. Here the CDR3 DNA reads TGTGCCAGCAGCTTGGGGGGTGGAAACACCATATATTTT.

The chain is built from TRBV9 and TRBJ2-3; 7 nucleotides line up with TRBD2. V shed 0 bases and J 2 bases; nucleotides not matched to a gene: 3. The CDR3 runs to 15 residues. The germline V gene encodes CDR1 SGDLS and CDR2 YYNGEE. The CDR3 loop is CASSVGAGVTDTQYF. As DNA, the CDR3 is TGTGCCAGCAGCGTAGGGGCGGGGGTCACAGATACGCAGTATTTT.

The DNA of the CDR3 is TGTGCCAGCAGGGGACAGGCGATGAACACTGAAGCTTTCTTT. Translating it yields CASRGQAMNTEAFF. The genes are TRBV28 and TRBJ1-1; TRBD1 aligns across 8 bases. With V trimmed by 6 bases and J by 0 bases, 3 bases remained unmatched. The germline gives CDR1 MDHEN, CDR2 SYDVKM. The CDR3 is made up of 14 amino acids.

This clone has a single count. The chain combines TRBV5-5 with TRBJ2-7; D remains ambiguous. Per the germline V gene, CDR1 is SGHKS and CDR2 is YYEKEE (reference sequence). V gave up 5 bases and J gave up 5 bases, with 17 bases separating them. The CDR3 has 14 residues. CDR3 residues: CASRTDPGGDEQYF. The CDR3 DNA sequence: TGTGCCAGCAGAACCGACCCGGGTGGCGACGAGCAGTACTTC.

This clone was observed once. DNA of the CDR3: TGCGCCAGCGGACCCCCAGGGGGGAACTATGGCTACACCTTC. It yields the protein CASGPPGGNYGYTF. The chain has TRBV5-1 and TRBJ1-2; TRBD1 matches at 7 bases. After removal of 7 bases from V and 2 bases from J, the junction contained 8 bases not matched to a gene. Germline CDR1 SGHRS, CDR2 YFSETQ. The CDR3 consists of 14 residues.

V is TRBV5-6 and J is TRBJ2-7; a weak D match, TRBD2 (5 bases). The CDR3 has 14 residues. V lost 4 bases to trimming and J lost 0 bases, with 11 bases between them. Germline CDR1 SGHDT, CDR2 YYEEEE. For the CDR3, the DNA is TGTGCCAGCAGCAGAGCCGGACTCTCCTACGAGCAGTACTTC. It is translated as CASSRAGLSYEQYF.

In its sample, this clone was seen once. This is likely a read error, given that the CDR3 carries no conserved phenylalanine or tryptophan at its end. No DNA is shown, since the ends of the CDR3 on it are uncertain; the CDR3 is the one TCRdb lists. The chain carries TRBV30 and TRBJ2-7; TRBD2, the table's D call, was not compared with the DNA. With termini counted, the CDR3 has 11 amino acids. From germline, CDR1 is GTSNPN and CDR2 SVGIG (reference sequence). The CDR3 sequence: CAWSLGGPVLH.

The genes are TRBV12-3 or TRBV12-4 and TRBJ1-1; D is undetermined. The CDR3 spans 13 residues. V was pared by 7 bases and J by 1 base, with 10 bases between. CDR3 in DNA: TGTGCCAGCACCCGGCTAGGGAACACTGAAGCTTTCTTT. It codes for CASTRLGNTEAFF.

V usage is TRBV20-1 and J usage is TRBJ2-5; TRBD2 aligns across 10 bases. This CDR3 is 16 amino acids long. Germline V gene data show CDR1 as DFQATT and CDR2 as SNEGSKA (reference sequence). The ends lost 3 bases at V and 0 bases at J; junction bases unmatched: 7. CDR3 nucleotide sequence: TGCAGTGCTAGTGGTAGCGGGGGGTTGTACCAAGAGACCCAGTACTTC. This sequence encodes CSASGSGGLYQETQYF.